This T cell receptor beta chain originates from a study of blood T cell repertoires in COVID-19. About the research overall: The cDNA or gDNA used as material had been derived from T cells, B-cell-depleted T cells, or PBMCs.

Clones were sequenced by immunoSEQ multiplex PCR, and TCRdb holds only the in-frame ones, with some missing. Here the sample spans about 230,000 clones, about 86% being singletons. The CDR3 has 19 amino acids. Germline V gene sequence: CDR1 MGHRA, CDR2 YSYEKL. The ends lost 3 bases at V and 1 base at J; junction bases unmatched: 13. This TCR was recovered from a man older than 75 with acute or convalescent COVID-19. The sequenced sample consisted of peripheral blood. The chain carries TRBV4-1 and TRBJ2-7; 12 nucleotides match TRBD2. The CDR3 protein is CASSHARLAGERISYEQYF. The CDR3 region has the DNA TGCGCCAGCAGCCACGCCCGACTAGCGGGAGAACGTATATCCTACGAGCAGTACTTC.